The 27 T cell receptor beta chains presented below share a single source sample, sequenced in a study of a mutant IDH1 vaccine in newly diagnosed glioma. Sequencing used immunoSEQ multiplex PCR; TCRdb keeps in-frame clones, though not all of them. The profile shows 15,000 to 20,000 clones, around four fifths of them singletons. Time point given: baseline, week 1 (first vaccination visit). The treatment was: pre-vaccination baseline after standard-of-care therapy. Sequences were derived from PBMCs, sampled from a glioma patient treated with radiotherapy, temozolomide or both. The source of these receptors is a man between 35 and 55 years old with glioma.

The sample holds one count of this clone. This chain uses TRBV13 with TRBJ2-3; 8 bases are shared with TRBD2. After removal of 6 bases from V and 5 bases from J, the junction contained 10 bases not matched to a gene. The CDR3 is 15 residues long. The germline CDR1 and CDR2 sequences are PRHDT and FYEKMQ (reference sequence). CDR3 residues: CASRELGLAQDTQYF. Here the CDR3 DNA reads TGTGCCAGCAGGGAACTCGGACTAGCTCAAGATACGCAGTATTTT. The full variable domain, with the rest looked up from reference TRBV13 and TRBJ2-3, is AAGVIQSPRHLIKEKRETATLKCYPIPRHDTVYWYQQGPGQDPQFLISFYEKMQSDKGSIPDRFSAQQFSDYHSELNMSSLELGDSALYFCASRELGLAQDTQYFGPGTRLTVL.

Written as DNA, the CDR3 is TGTGCCAGCAGCTTCCCAGGCAACACTGAAGCTTTCTTT. Its protein product is CASSFPGNTEAFF. The chain combines TRBV11-3 with TRBJ1-1; D is undetermined. Trimming left V 3 bases short and J 2 bases short, with 7 bases between. Looked up from germline, CDR1 is SGHNT and CDR2 is YENEEA. This CDR3 is built from 13 residues.

The chain's CDR3 is CASSDSTGTGANVLTF. As DNA, the CDR3 is TGTGCCAGCAGTGACTCTACAGGTACTGGGGCCAACGTCCTGACTTTC. The V and J genes are TRBV6-4 and TRBJ2-6; D might be TRBD1 (5 bases). V gave up 0 bases and J gave up 2 bases, with 8 bases separating them. Germline CDR1 reads MRHNA; CDR2 reads SNTAGT. The CDR3 spans 16 residues.

The table lists this clone with a few counts. The rearrangement joins TRBV6-1 to TRBJ1-5; D ambiguous. This CDR3 is built from 13 residues. Germline V lookup: CDR1 MNHNS, CDR2 SASEGT. The V end lost 5 bases, the J end lost 0 bases, and 5 bases lay between the germline ends. The CDR3 sequence: CASSTDSNQPQHF. In DNA, the CDR3 is TGTGCCAGCAGTACAGATAGCAATCAGCCCCAGCATTTT.

The chain joins TRBV29-1 to TRBJ2-5, with a possible D match to TRBD2 (5 bases). V was pared by 4 bases and J by 3 bases, with 6 bases between. The CDR3 consists of 11 residues. Germline-derived CDR1 and CDR2 are SQVTM and ANQGSEA. The CDR3 nucleotides are TGCAGCGTTGTCGGGAAAGAGACCCAGTACTTC. Encoded protein: CSVVGKETQYF.

The V gene is TRBV14, the J gene TRBJ2-7; D remains unclear. The ends were cut back, 0 bases at V and 0 bases at J, with 6 bases in the middle. Germline V gene sequence: CDR1 SGHDN, CDR2 FVKESK. This CDR3 spans 14 amino acids. The CDR3 DNA reads TGTGCCAGCAGCCAAGATTCTGGCTCCTACGAGCAGTACGTC. Translation: CASSQDSGSYEQYV.

The chain is built from TRBV7-2 and TRBJ2-1; D remains ambiguous. This CDR3 has 12 amino acids. Germline values: CDR1 SGHTA, CDR2 FQGNSA. V was clipped by 3 bases and J by 9 bases, with 9 bases between them. CDR3 nucleotides: TGTGCCAGCAGCTTCGGGTCTAGTGAGCAGTTCTTC. It translates to CASSFGSSEQFF.

This chain joins TRBV5-1 and TRBJ1-1; D is undetermined. The CDR3 length is 14 residues. Trimming took off 1 base at V and 1 base at J, with 8 bases between the two ends. Germline CDR1 SGHRS, CDR2 YFSETQ. The CDR3 nucleotides read TGCGCCAGCAGCTTGTTGCAAGGGAACACTGAAGCTTTCTTT. It is translated as CASSLLQGNTEAFF.

This sequence joins TRBV19 and TRBJ2-2, with a possible D match to TRBD2 (6 bases). CDR1 is LNHDA, CDR2 SQIVND, per germline (reference sequence). The CDR3 extends over 16 amino acids. Trimming took 3 bases from V and 0 from J, leaving 11 bases between them. The CDR3 nucleotides are TGTGCCAGTAGTATCCCAGCGGGTACGAACACCGGGGAGCTGTTTTTT. This gives the protein CASSIPAGTNTGELFF.

The rearrangement uses TRBV7-2 and TRBJ2-7, with 9 positions matching TRBD2. Germline CDR1 reads SGHTA; CDR2 reads FQGNSA. There are 14 residues in the CDR3. V dropped 6 bases and J dropped 4; count of bases not matched to a gene: 7. CDR3 residues: CASSPGLAGYEQYF. The CDR3 DNA reads as TGTGCCAGCAGTCCGGGACTAGCAGGATACGAGCAGTACTTC.

This clone was recorded once. The chain links TRBV5-8 to TRBJ2-5, with no clear D. The J call is doubtful: the DNA matches TRBJ2-7 better. The CDR3 loop spans 14 amino acids. Germline values: CDR1 SGHTS, CDR2 YDEGEE. This chain's CDR3 is CASSLQAGTYEQYF. CDR3 nucleotide sequence: TGTGCCAGCAGCTTGCAGGCCGGAACCTACGAGCAGTACTTC.

V gene TRBV28 combines with J gene TRBJ2-4; the D is unclear. This CDR3 comprises 13 residues. Trimming cost V 4 bases and J 7 bases, with 11 bases left between them. Germline CDR1 is MDHEN and CDR2 is SYDVKM. CDR3 bases: TGTGCCAGCAGTTCCGGGCGGCAGAACATTCAGTACTTC. It yields the protein CASSSGRQNIQYF. Filled out from reference TRBV28 and TRBJ2-4, the complete variable domain reads DVKVTQSSRYLVKRTGEKVFLECVQDMDHENMFWYRQDPGLGLRLIYFSYDVKMKEKGDIPEGYSVSREKKERFSLILESASTNQTSMYLCASSSGRQNIQYFGAGTRLSVL.

This clone is labeled medium-sized. This chain joins TRBV19 and TRBJ2-1; D may be TRBD1 (6 bases). There are 14 residues in the CDR3. Germline values: CDR1 LNHDA, CDR2 SQIVND (reference sequence). V shed 3 bases and J shed 9 bases, with 15 bases lying between them. Written as DNA, the CDR3 is TGTGCCAGTAGTATGCAAACAGGGACCGGTGAGCAGTTCTTC. It translates to CASSMQTGTGEQFF.

V gene TRBV16 combines with J gene TRBJ2-5; weak D call: TRBD2 (5 bases). The V end lost 4 bases, the J end lost 5 bases, and 14 bases lay between the germline ends. Germline CDR1 reads KGHSY; CDR2 reads FQNENV. The CDR3 is 14 residues long. The CDR3 sequence: CASSPETRGETQYF. CDR3 bases: TGTGCCAGCAGCCCCGAGACGCGAGGGGAGACCCAGTACTTC.

This clone was observed a single time. This chain connects TRBV2 to TRBJ2-1; TRBD1 aligns across 10 bases. CDR3 length equals 15 residues. Germline V gene sequence: CDR1 SNHLY, CDR2 FYNNEI. Germline trimming cut 5 bases from V and 6 bases from J; bases unmatched to any gene: 7. As DNA, the CDR3 is TGTGCCAGCAGTTTCGACAGGGGGCCGGTCAATGAGCAGTTCTTC. It codes for CASSFDRGPVNEQFF.

V usage is TRBV5-1 and J usage is TRBJ2-3, with D unclear. The CDR3 covers 12 residues. The germline V gene has CDR1 SGHRS and CDR2 YFSETQ. The V and J ends lost 6 bases and 2 bases respectively, with 7 bases between them. CDR3 nucleotide sequence: TGCGCCAGCACCCACTCCACAGATACGCAGTATTTT. Translation gives CASTHSTDTQYF.

In nucleotides, the CDR3 is TGTGCCAGCATGCCGGTGGCGGGAGGGCGAGATGAGCAGTTCTTC. This codes for CASMPVAGGRDEQFF. This chain joins TRBV6-1 and TRBJ2-1; 9 positions match TRBD2. Germline CDR1 MNHNS, CDR2 SASEGT. The CDR3 contains 15 residues. With 7 bases clipped from V and 8 bases from J, the junction kept 12 bases outside the gene matches.

The chain employs TRBV29-1 and TRBJ1-1; D not certain. V lost 7 bases and J lost 8, with 20 bases in between. CDR1 is SQVTM and CDR2 is ANQGSEA in the germline V gene. The CDR3 covers 13 residues. The CDR3 here is CSGTMEGRVEAFF. CDR3 DNA: TGCAGCGGGACGATGGAGGGTCGGGTCGAAGCTTTCTTT. Combining the CDR3 with reference TRBV29-1 and TRBJ1-1 gives the whole variable domain SAVISQKPSRDICQRGTSLTIQCQVDSQVTMMFWYRQQPGQSLTLIATANQGSEATYESGFVIDKFPISRPNLTFSTLTVSNMSPEDSSIYLCSGTMEGRVEAFFGQGTRLTVV.

The chain is built from TRBV5-4 and TRBJ2-7; the match to TRBD2 covers 10 bases. J was trimmed by 4 bases and V by 4 bases; bases with no gene match: 8. Germline CDR1 reads SGHNT; CDR2 reads YYREEE (reference sequence). CDR3 length: 15 residues. CDR3 sequence: CASSGGASGSYEQYF. CDR3 sequence (DNA): TGTGCCAGCAGCGGGGGGGCTAGCGGGAGTTACGAGCAGTACTTC. Full variable domain (remainder filled in from reference TRBV5-4 and TRBJ2-7): ETGVTQSPTHLIKTRGQQVTLRCSSQSGHNTVSWYQQALGQGPQFIFQYYREEENGRGNFPPRFSGLQFPNYSSELNVNALELDDSALYLCASSGGASGSYEQYFGPGTRLTVT.

V gene TRBV29-1 combines with J gene TRBJ1-5, with D perhaps matching TRBD1 (5 bases). The CDR3 is 13 amino acids. Germline CDR1 and CDR2: SQVTM and ANQGSEA. V shed 7 bases and J shed 4 bases, with 14 bases lying between them. The CDR3 is CSAAQALNQPQHF. CDR3 sequence (DNA): TGCAGCGCCGCACAGGCGCTAAATCAGCCCCAGCATTTT.

This clone was seen a handful of times. The chain uses TRBV5-4 and TRBJ2-5; the match to TRBD2 covers 16 bases. Germline CDR1 SGHNT, CDR2 YYREEE (reference sequence). J gave up 1 base and V 7 bases, and 13 bases lay outside the gene matches. This CDR3 region has 19 residues. CDR3 region: CASGTSGRAWSSGQETQYF. CDR3 nucleotide sequence: TGTGCCAGCGGGACTAGCGGGAGGGCCTGGTCCTCGGGCCAAGAGACCCAGTACTTC.

Here the CDR3 reads CASSDKLGGNNEQFF. The CDR3 region has the DNA TGTGCCAGCAGTGACAAGCTCGGAGGAAACAATGAGCAGTTCTTC. V usage is TRBV6-4 and J usage is TRBJ2-1, with D perhaps matching TRBD2 (5 bases). The V and J ends lost 2 bases and 5 bases respectively, with 13 bases between them. Germline loops: CDR1 MRHNA, CDR2 SNTAGT. The length of the CDR3 is 15 residues.

The chain joins TRBV30 to TRBJ2-1; D remains ambiguous. Germline lookup yields CDR1 GTSNPN and CDR2 SVGIG (reference sequence). The length of the CDR3 is 13 residues. The V gene lost 0 bases and the J gene lost 8 bases, with 11 bases spanning the gap. CDR3 nucleotides: TGTGCCTGGAGTGTACGGATTCGGGATGAGCAGTTCTTC. Residues: CAWSVRIRDEQFF. Complete variable domain (other parts from reference TRBV30 and TRBJ2-1): SQTIHQWPATLVQPVGSPLSLECTVEGTSNPNLYWYRQAAGRGLQLLFYSVGIGQISSEVPQNLSASRPQDRQFILSSKKLLLSDSGFYLCAWSVRIRDEQFFGPGTRLTVL.

The chain is built from TRBV5-4 and TRBJ2-7; D not resolved. In germline, CDR1 is SGHNT, CDR2 YYREEE (reference sequence). Trimming shortened V by 5 bases and J by 0 bases, and 9 bases separated the two germline ends. This CDR3 contains 13 residues. CDR3 loop: CASRPLSSYEQYF. The CDR3 nucleotides read TGTGCCAGCAGACCACTCAGCTCCTACGAGCAGTACTTC.

The chain uses TRBV6-5 and TRBJ2-2; D is unclear. V lost 2 bases to trimming and J lost 3 bases, with 13 bases between them. Germline values: CDR1 MNHEY, CDR2 SVGAGI. The CDR3 is made up of 16 amino acids. As DNA, the CDR3 is TGTGCCAGCAGTTACACCTCGCTGTGGGACACCGGGGAGCTGTTTTTT. Translating gives CASSYTSLWDTGELFF.

This chain connects TRBV5-4 to TRBJ2-1; tentatively, D is TRBD2 (6 bases). Trimming removed 0 bases at V and 8 bases at J, with 21 bases between. CDR3 size: 17 residues. Looked up from germline, CDR1 is SGHNT and CDR2 is YYREEE (reference sequence). The CDR3 bases are TGTGCCAGCAGCTTGGGTTCCCGGAGGGTCGTTTTCCATGAGCAGTTCTTC. This sequence encodes CASSLGSRRVVFHEQFF.

This chain joins TRBV4-1 and TRBJ1-2, with 7 nucleotides matching TRBD1. Trimming cost V 4 bases and J 4 bases; bases outside gene matches: 9. This CDR3 spans 15 amino acids. In germline, CDR1 is MGHRA, CDR2 YSYEKL. The CDR3 protein is CASSPGQVVSYGYTF. The CDR3 coding sequence is TGCGCCAGCAGCCCTGGACAGGTCGTATCCTATGGCTACACCTTC.